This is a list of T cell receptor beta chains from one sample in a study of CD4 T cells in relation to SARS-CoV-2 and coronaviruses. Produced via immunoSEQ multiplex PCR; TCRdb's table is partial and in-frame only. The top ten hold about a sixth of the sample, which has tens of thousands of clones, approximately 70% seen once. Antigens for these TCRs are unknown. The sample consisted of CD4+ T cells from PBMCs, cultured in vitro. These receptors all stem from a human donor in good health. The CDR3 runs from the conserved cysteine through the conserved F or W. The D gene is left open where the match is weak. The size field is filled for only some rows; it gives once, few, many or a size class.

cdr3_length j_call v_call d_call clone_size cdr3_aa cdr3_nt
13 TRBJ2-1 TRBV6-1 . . CASSEQGGNEQFF TGTGCCAGCAGTGAACAGGGCGGGAATGAGCAGTTCTTC
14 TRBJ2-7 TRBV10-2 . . CASSEMEGWGEQYF TGCGCCAGCAGTGAGATGGAGGGTTGGGGAGAGCAGTACTTC
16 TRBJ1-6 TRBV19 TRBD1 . CASSPPTGGGNSPLHF TGTGCCAGTAGTCCACCGACAGGGGGCGGAAATTCACCCCTCCACTTT
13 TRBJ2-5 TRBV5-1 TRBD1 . CASRDRGQETQYF TGCGCCAGCAGGGACAGGGGCCAAGAGACCCAGTACTTC
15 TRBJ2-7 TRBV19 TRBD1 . CASSPRTGASYEQYF TGTGCCAGTAGCCCCCGGACAGGGGCGTCCTACGAGCAGTACTTC
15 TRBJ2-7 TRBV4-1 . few CASSHTKDSSYEQYF TGCGCCAGCAGCCATACAAAGGACAGCTCCTACGAGCAGTACTTC
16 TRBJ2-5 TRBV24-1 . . CATSDARLGGASTQYF TGTGCCACCAGTGATGCCCGATTGGGGGGCGCGTCGACCCAGTACTTC
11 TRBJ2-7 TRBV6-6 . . CASSYADEQYF TGTGCCAGCAGTTACGCCGACGAGCAGTACTTC
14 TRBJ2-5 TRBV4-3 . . CASSPGRRSETQYF TGCGCCAGCAGCCCCGGACGTCGGTCGGAGACCCAGTACTTC
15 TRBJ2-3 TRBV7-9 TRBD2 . CASSLSGGNTDTQYF TGTGCCAGCAGCCTAAGCGGGGGAAACACAGATACGCAGTATTTT
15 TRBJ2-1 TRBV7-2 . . CASSPQGGPWNEQFF TGTGCCAGCAGCCCCCAAGGGGGGCCATGGAATGAGCAGTTCTTC
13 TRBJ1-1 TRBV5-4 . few CASSPPGNTEAFF TGTGCCAGCAGCCCTCCGGGGAACACTGAAGCTTTCTTT
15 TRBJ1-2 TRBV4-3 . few CASSQGTQVNYGYTF TGCGCCAGCAGCCAAGGGACCCAGGTTAACTATGGCTACACCTTC
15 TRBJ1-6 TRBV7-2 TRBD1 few CASSFLDRGEGALHF TGTGCCAGCAGCTTCCTTGACAGGGGGGAGGGAGCCCTCCACTTT
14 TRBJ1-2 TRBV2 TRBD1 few CASTETGRGYGYTF TGTGCCAGCACCGAGACAGGGAGAGGCTATGGCTACACCTTC
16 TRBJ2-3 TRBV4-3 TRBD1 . CASSQDMTGETDTQYF TGCGCCAGCAGCCAAGATATGACAGGGGAAACAGATACGCAGTATTTT